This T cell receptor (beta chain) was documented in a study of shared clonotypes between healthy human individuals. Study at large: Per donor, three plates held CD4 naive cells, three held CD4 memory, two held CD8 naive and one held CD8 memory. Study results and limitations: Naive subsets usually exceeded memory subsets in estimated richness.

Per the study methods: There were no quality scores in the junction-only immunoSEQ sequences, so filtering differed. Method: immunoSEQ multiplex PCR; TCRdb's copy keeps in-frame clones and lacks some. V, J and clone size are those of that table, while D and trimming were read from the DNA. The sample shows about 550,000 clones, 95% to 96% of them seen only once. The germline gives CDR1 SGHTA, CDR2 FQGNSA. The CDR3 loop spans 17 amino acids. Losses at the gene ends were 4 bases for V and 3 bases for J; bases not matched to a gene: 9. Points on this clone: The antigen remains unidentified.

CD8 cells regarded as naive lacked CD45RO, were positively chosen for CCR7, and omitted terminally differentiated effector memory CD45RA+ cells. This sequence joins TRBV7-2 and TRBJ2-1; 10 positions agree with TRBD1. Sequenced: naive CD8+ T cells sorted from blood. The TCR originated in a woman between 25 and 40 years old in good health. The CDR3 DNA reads TGTGCCAGCAGCTCATATCCCCGGGACAGGGGCTACAATGAGCAGTTCTTC. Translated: CASSSYPRDRGYNEQFF.